This is a list of T cell receptor beta chains from one sample in a study of blood T cell repertoires in COVID-19. Generated by immunoSEQ multiplex PCR, the TCRdb table keeps only in-frame clones and is missing some. The data hold approximately 250,000 clones, with roughly 86% observed a single time. Sequencing input: peripheral blood. These receptors all come from a woman aged 55-69 years who had recovered from COVID-19. Each CDR3 is given with its conserved first and last residue. The D gene is left open where the match is weak. A clone size is listed for some rows: how often the clone was seen (once, few, many), or a class if it is expanded.

clone size	J gene	D gene	V gene	CDR3 protein	CDR3 DNA
NA	TRBJ1-4	NA	TRBV1	CTRAGGRLFF	TGCACCAGGGCGGGAGGACGACTGTTTTTT
NA	TRBJ2-7	NA	TRBV10-3	CASSRQLGYEQYF	TGTGCCAGTTCGAGACAGCTGGGCTACGAGCAGTACTTC
NA	TRBJ2-1	TRBD1	TRBV7-8	CASSRDRGLNEQFF	TGTGCCAGCAGCCGGGACAGGGGACTCAATGAGCAGTTCTTC
NA	TRBJ2-5	NA	TRBV7-3	CASSLTGDYLETQYF	TGTGCCAGCAGCTTAACAGGTGACTACCTGGAGACCCAGTACTTC
NA	TRBJ2-6	NA	TRBV27	CASRPQGSGANVLTF	TGTGCCAGCAGGCCGCAGGGGTCTGGGGCCAACGTCCTGACTTTC
once	TRBJ1-1	NA	TRBV15	CATSAGRGTEAFF	TGTGCCACCAGCGCAGGCCGAGGGACTGAAGCTTTCTTT
NA	TRBJ2-1	TRBD2	TRBV3-1/TRBV3-2	CASSRKYPVRGGSYNEQFF	TGTGCCAGCAGCCGAAAGTATCCGGTCCGGGGGGGGTCCTACAATGAGCAGTTCTTC
NA	TRBJ2-7	NA	TRBV5-1	CASSFLALSSYEQYF	TGCGCCAGCAGCTTTCTGGCCCTCTCCAGCTACGAGCAGTACTTC
NA	TRBJ2-3	NA	TRBV28	CASRSGSHTDTQYF	TGTGCCAGCAGATCCGGGTCTCACACAGATACGCAGTATTTT
NA	TRBJ2-6	NA	TRBV4-1	CASSQDQGSGANVLTF	TGCGCCAGCAGCCAAGACCAGGGATCTGGGGCCAACGTCCTGACTTTC
few	TRBJ1-4	NA	TRBV10-2	CASWDTQREKLFF	TGCGCCAGCTGGGACACTCAACGGGAAAAACTGTTTTTT
once	TRBJ2-7	NA	TRBV10-2	CASSDPGSYEQYF	TGCGCCAGCAGTGATCCAGGCTCCTACGAGCAGTACTTC
NA	TRBJ2-2	TRBD2	TRBV5-6	CATTQTGSGARGTGELFF	TGTGCCACCACCCAGACGGGTAGCGGGGCCCGGGGAACCGGGGAGCTGTTTTTT
NA	TRBJ1-2	TRBD1	TRBV4-3	CASSQANRGRGGYTF	TGCGCCAGCAGCCAGGCCAACAGGGGGCGCGGAGGCTACACCTTC
NA	TRBJ1-5	NA	TRBV18	CASSPLGADSNQPQHF	TGTGCCAGCTCACCACTGGGTGCGGATAGCAATCAGCCCCAGCATTTT
NA	TRBJ2-3	NA	TRBV18	CASSLGQQYF	TGTGCCAGCTCCCTGGGACAGCAGTATTTT
NA	TRBJ2-1	TRBD1	TRBV9	CASSERTGGYNEQFF	TGTGCCAGCAGCGAACGGACAGGGGGGTACAATGAGCAGTTCTTC
NA	TRBJ2-2	NA	TRBV5-1	CASSLESLGELFF	TGCGCCAGCAGCTTGGAAAGCCTCGGGGAGCTGTTTTTT
NA	TRBJ2-3	TRBD2	TRBV3-1/TRBV3-2	CASSRAIAGGTDTQYF	TGTGCCAGCAGCCGGGCGATAGCGGGAGGCACAGATACGCAGTATTTT
NA	TRBJ2-7	TRBD1	TRBV7-2	CASRHPGQAYEQYF	TGTGCCAGCAGACATCCGGGACAGGCCTACGAGCAGTACTTC
once	TRBJ1-2	NA	TRBV29-1	CSVEERATLGYTF	TGCAGCGTTGAAGAGAGGGCCACCCTGGGCTACACCTTC
once	TRBJ1-5	TRBD1	TRBV28	CASSERHRGRQPQHF	TGTGCCAGCAGTGAAAGACACAGGGGGCGTCAGCCCCAGCATTTT
NA	TRBJ2-3	NA	TRBV11-2	CASSRNRDTQYF	TGTGCCAGCAGTCGTAATCGAGATACGCAGTATTTT
NA	TRBJ1-1	NA	TRBV3-1/TRBV3-2	CASSRGPVLEDTEAFF	TGTGCCAGCAGCCGAGGTCCAGTCCTCGAAGACACTGAAGCTTTCTTT
NA	TRBJ2-7	TRBD2	TRBV7-7	CASSLLGVSGAPSYEQYF	TGTGCTAGCAGCTTACTGGGAGTTAGCGGGGCACCTTCCTACGAGCAGTACTTC
NA	TRBJ1-2	NA	TRBV7-2	CASSLAAGANYGYTF	TGTGCCAGCAGCTTAGCGGCAGGGGCTAACTATGGCTACACCTTC
NA	TRBJ2-3	TRBD2	TRBV4-1	CASSPLPGLAGGLTDTQYF	TGCGCCAGCAGCCCTTTACCCGGACTAGCGGGGGGGCTCACAGATACGCAGTATTTT
NA	TRBJ2-1	NA	TRBV5-1	CASREPYNEQFF	TGCGCCAGCAGAGAGCCCTACAATGAGCAGTTCTTC
NA	TRBJ1-1	NA	TRBV4-3	CASSQRSAGFEAFF	TGCGCCAGCAGCCAAAGGTCCGCCGGGTTTGAAGCTTTCTTT
NA	TRBJ2-2	NA	TRBV11-3	CASSPGGRTGELFF	TGTGCCAGCAGCCCTGGGGGGAGAACCGGGGAGCTGTTTTTT
NA	TRBJ1-2	NA	TRBV28	CASSFMQSYGYTF	TGTGCCAGCAGTTTTATGCAGTCCTATGGCTACACCTTC
NA	TRBJ1-1	NA	TRBV6-5	CASSYLGRGDTEAFF	TGTGCCAGCAGTTACCTCGGCAGGGGAGACACTGAAGCTTTCTTT
NA	TRBJ1-2	NA	TRBV27	CASSLAGGRRSNYGYTF	TGTGCCAGCAGTTTGGCGGGGGGAAGGAGATCTAACTATGGCTACACCTTC
NA	TRBJ2-2	NA	TRBV7-3	CASSLHPGRLGTGELFF	TGTGCCAGCAGCTTACACCCAGGCCGTCTGGGCACCGGGGAGCTGTTTTTT
NA	TRBJ2-1	TRBD2	TRBV11-3	CASSPQSGGYNEQFF	TGTGCCAGCAGCCCTCAGAGCGGGGGTTACAATGAGCAGTTCTTC
NA	TRBJ1-5	NA	TRBV12-2	CASRLDPEAPQPQHF	TGTGCAAGTCGCTTAGACCCGGAGGCCCCCCAGCCCCAGCATTTT
NA	TRBJ2-2	NA	TRBV5-4	CASSLYAYGGELFF	TGTGCCAGCAGCTTGTACGCCTATGGCGGGGAGCTGTTTTTT
NA	TRBJ2-5	NA	TRBV7-2	CASSLVGAQETQYF	TGTGCCAGCAGCTTGGTAGGGGCTCAGGAGACCCAGTACTTC
NA	TRBJ2-7	TRBD2	TRBV9	CASSAGGTYEQYF	TGTGCCAGCAGCGCCGGGGGGACCTACGAGCAGTACTTC
NA	TRBJ1-2	NA	TRBV19	CASSMTASNYGYTF	TGTGCCAGTAGTATGACAGCATCTAACTATGGCTACACCTTC
NA	TRBJ2-7	NA	TRBV7-9	CASSVTESTYEQYF	TGTGCCAGCAGCGTGACAGAGAGCACCTACGAGCAGTACTTC
NA	TRBJ2-2	NA	TRBV14	CASSQVLARGTGELFF	TGTGCCAGCAGCCAAGTGCTAGCCCGCGGCACCGGGGAGCTGTTTTTT
NA	TRBJ2-7	NA	TRBV29-1	CSVGADYEQYF	TGCAGCGTTGGGGCAGACTACGAGCAGTACTTC
NA	TRBJ1-6	NA	TRBV5-6	CASSLGLGGLDYNSPLHF	TGTGCCAGCAGCTTGGGTCTAGGAGGGTTGGATTATAATTCACCCCTCCACTTT
NA	TRBJ1-3	NA	TRBV28	CASSLAGANTIYF	TGTGCCAGCAGTTTAGCAGGGGCCAACACCATATATTTT
NA	TRBJ2-2	NA	TRBV5-4	CASSLDVTRNTGELFF	TGTGCCAGCAGCTTGGACGTGACAAGGAACACCGGGGAGCTGTTTTTT
NA	TRBJ2-7	NA	TRBV11-3	CASSLSLWAEQYF	TGTGCCAGCAGCTTAAGCCTCTGGGCCGAGCAGTACTTC
NA	TRBJ1-1	NA	TRBV3-1/TRBV3-2	CASSFHSGGGNTEAFF	TGTGCCAGCAGCTTCCACTCGGGGGGGGGTAACACTGAAGCTTTCTTT
NA	TRBJ1-6	NA	TRBV18	CASSPQGNSPLHF	TGTGCCAGCTCACCCCAGGGTAATTCACCCCTCCACTTT
NA	TRBJ2-7	TRBD2	TRBV4-1	CASSPFSLPGRGYEQYF	TGCGCCAGCAGCCCATTTTCCCTTCCTGGGCGGGGGTACGAGCAGTACTTC
few	TRBJ1-4	NA	TRBV2	CASSELPGVSMQTNEKLFF	TGTGCCAGCAGTGAATTGCCCGGGGTCAGCATGCAGACTAATGAAAAACTGTTTTTT
few	TRBJ2-7	NA	TRBV5-1	CASSLAVSPYEQYF	TGCGCCAGCAGCTTGGCGGTTAGCCCCTACGAGCAGTACTTC
NA	TRBJ2-7	NA	TRBV6-5	CASSYSIQGGTYEQYF	TGTGCCAGCAGTTACTCAATTCAGGGGGGAACCTACGAGCAGTACTTC
NA	TRBJ2-1	TRBD2	TRBV4-1	CASSHKPGLAEYEQFF	TGCGCCAGCAGCCATAAACCGGGACTAGCGGAGTATGAGCAGTTCTTC
NA	TRBJ2-5	NA	TRBV5-6	CASRKRIMETQYF	TGTGCCAGCAGAAAGAGGATCATGGAGACCCAGTACTTC
NA	TRBJ1-1	TRBD1	TRBV2	CASPLGQGQPEAFF	TGTGCCAGCCCCCTAGGACAGGGTCAACCCGAAGCTTTCTTT
NA	TRBJ1-3	NA	TRBV7-8	CASSSPPQGLGGNTIYF	TGTGCCAGCAGCTCGCCACCCCAGGGGCTAGGTGGAAACACCATATATTTT
once	TRBJ2-1	TRBD1	TRBV4-3	CASSRGPVYNEQFF	TGCGCCAGCAGCAGGGGGCCAGTCTATAATGAGCAGTTCTTC
NA	TRBJ2-5	NA	TRBV4-1	CASSQGPGVETQYF	TGCGCCAGCAGCCAAGGTCCCGGGGTCGAGACCCAGTACTTC